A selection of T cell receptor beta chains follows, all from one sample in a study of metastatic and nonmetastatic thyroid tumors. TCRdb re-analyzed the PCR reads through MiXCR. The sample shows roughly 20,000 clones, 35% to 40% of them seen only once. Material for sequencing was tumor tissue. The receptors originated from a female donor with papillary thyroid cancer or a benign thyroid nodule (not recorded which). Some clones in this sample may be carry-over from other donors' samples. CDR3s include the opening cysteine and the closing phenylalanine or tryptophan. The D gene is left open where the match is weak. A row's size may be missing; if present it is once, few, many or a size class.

CASSVERGESSYNEQFF TGTGCCAGCAGTGTAGAGCGGGGGGAAAGCTCTTACAATGAGCAGTTCTTC TRBV2 TRBD2 TRBJ2-1 -
CASTTGEGYSYNEQFF TGTGCCAGCACAACCGGAGAGGGGTACTCCTACAATGAGCAGTTCTTC TRBV6-2/TRBV6-3 - TRBJ2-1 many
CASSLATWETQYF TGCGCCAGCAGCTTGGCTACGTGGGAGACCCAGTACTTC TRBV5-1 - TRBJ2-5 -
CASSLAPGGNYGYTF TGTGCCAGCAGCTTAGCCCCAGGGGGTAACTATGGCTACACCTTC TRBV11-2 TRBD1 TRBJ1-2 -
CASRETLWGEQYF TGTGCCAGTAGGGAGACTCTGTGGGGCGAGCAGTACTTC TRBV19 - TRBJ2-7 -
CASRPGGLYGYTF TGTGCCAGCAGGCCAGGCGGCCTCTATGGCTACACCTTC TRBV28 - TRBJ1-2 -
CASSPGTTGGTQYF TGTGCCAGCAGCCCTGGGACTACCGGGGGTACGCAGTATTTT TRBV11-2 TRBD2 TRBJ2-3 -
CASSESRVQEAFF TGTGCCAGCAGTGAATCGAGGGTACAGGAAGCTTTCTTT TRBV6-6 - TRBJ1-1 few
CASSLGLAGGTYEQYF TGTGCCAGCAGCCTGGGACTAGCGGGGGGGACCTACGAGCAGTACTTC TRBV11-2 TRBD2 TRBJ2-7 once
CASRLRGGVRRTEAFF TGTGCCAGCAGACTCAGAGGGGGCGTTAGACGCACTGAAGCTTTCTTT TRBV12-3/TRBV12-4 TRBD1 TRBJ1-1 -
CAWSRWGAGNTEAFF TGTGCCTGGAGCCGGTGGGGGGCAGGGAACACTGAAGCTTTCTTT TRBV30 - TRBJ1-1 few
CASSPGPSYEQYF TGTGCCAGCAGTCCGGGGCCTAGTTACGAGCAGTACTTC TRBV2 - TRBJ2-7 few
CASSESTDVNEQFF TGCGCCAGCAGTGAGTCGACGGACGTGAATGAGCAGTTCTTC TRBV10-1 - TRBJ2-1 few
CASSQGGWGYTF TGTGCAAGCAGTCAAGGGGGCTGGGGCTACACCTTC TRBV28 TRBD1 TRBJ1-2 -
CASSPIQGPYEQYF TGTGCCAGCAGTCCCATACAGGGGCCCTACGAGCAGTACTTC TRBV27 TRBD1 TRBJ2-7 few
CASSRLAGDNEQFF TGTGCCAGCAGTAGGCTAGCGGGGGACAATGAGCAGTTCTTC TRBV27 TRBD2 TRBJ2-1 -
CASSEALLETNEQFF TGTGCCAGCAGTGAAGCGCTCTTGGAAACTAATGAGCAGTTCTTC TRBV2 - TRBJ2-1 few
CASSRTSGGADTQYF TGTGCCAGCAGCCGGACTAGCGGGGGGGCTGATACGCAGTATTTT TRBV5-6 TRBD2 TRBJ2-3 few
CASSEVLAGTGELFF TGTGCCAGCAGTGAGGTGCTAGCGGGCACCGGGGAGCTGTTTTTT TRBV2 TRBD2 TRBJ2-2 few
CASSFYRGDNSNTEAFF TGCGCCAGCAGCTTTTATCGGGGGGACAACTCGAACACTGAAGCTTTCTTT TRBV5-1 - TRBJ1-1 -
CASGLSYEQYF TGTGCCAGCGGCCTCTCCTACGAGCAGTACTTC TRBV27 - TRBJ2-7 -
CADTGGDGELFF TGTGCCGACACGGGGGGCGACGGGGAGCTGTTTTTT TRBV6-2/TRBV6-3 - TRBJ2-2 few
CASSPSPQETQYF TGTGCCAGCTCACCCTCCCCCCAAGAGACCCAGTACTTC TRBV18 - TRBJ2-5 -
CASRGTSGGLSYEQYF TGCGCCAGCAGGGGGACTAGCGGGGGACTCTCCTACGAGCAGTACTTC TRBV10-2 TRBD2 TRBJ2-7 -
CASSLRNGYNQPQHF TGTGCCAGCAGTTTAAGGAACGGCTATAATCAGCCCCAGCATTTT TRBV28 - TRBJ1-5 few
CASRTIAGEGEQYF TGTGCCAGCCGGACGATAGCGGGAGAGGGCGAGCAGTACTTC TRBV6-1 TRBD2 TRBJ2-7 few
CASRSGLAGEQYF TGTGCCAGCAGATCTGGACTAGCGGGAGAGCAGTACTTC TRBV9 TRBD2 TRBJ2-7 -
CASSLSFGSGANVLTF TGTGCCAGCAGTTTATCATTCGGCTCTGGGGCCAACGTCCTGACTTTC TRBV27 - TRBJ2-6 -
CSAYRQGSSEQYF TGCAGTGCATACCGACAGGGTTCGAGCGAGCAGTACTTC TRBV20-1 TRBD1 TRBJ2-7 -
CASRWTAINSPLHF TGTGCCAGCAGGTGGACGGCAATTAATTCACCCCTCCACTTT TRBV6-2/TRBV6-3 - TRBJ1-6 few
CASSPSATYEQYF TGTGCCAGCAGCCCAAGCGCTACCTACGAGCAGTACTTC TRBV6-1 - TRBJ2-7 few
CSARMGGPQGQYF TGCAGTGCTAGAATGGGAGGCCCACAAGGGCAGTATTTT TRBV20-1 - TRBJ2-3 -
CASSIGSLNEKLFF TGCGCCAGCAGCATCGGGTCTTTAAATGAAAAACTGTTTTTT TRBV5-1 - TRBJ1-4 -
CASSEALWVSYEQYF TGTGCCAGCAGTGAAGCGCTTTGGGTTTCCTACGAGCAGTACTTC TRBV6-1 - TRBJ2-7 -
CSARDSQGATSGGSHEQFF TGCAGTGCTAGAGATTCGCAGGGGGCTACTAGCGGGGGTTCGCATGAGCAGTTCTTC TRBV20-1 TRBD2 TRBJ2-1 -
CASSPWDRAILGYTF TGTGCCAGCAGTCCTTGGGACAGGGCGATACTTGGCTACACCTTC TRBV28 TRBD1 TRBJ1-2 few
CAWSGSSYNEQFF TGTGCCTGGAGCGGGAGCTCCTACAATGAGCAGTTCTTC TRBV30 - TRBJ2-1 -
CSAPGQGSSPLHF TGCAGTGCTCCAGGACAGGGGAGTTCACCCCTCCACTTT TRBV20-1 TRBD1 TRBJ1-6 -
CASSLQRGEFYEQYF TGTGCCAGCAGCCTCCAGCGGGGAGAGTTCTACGAGCAGTACTTC TRBV7-2 TRBD2 TRBJ2-7 few
CASSLMGGPYGYTF TGTGCCAGCAGTTTGATGGGGGGGCCTTATGGCTACACCTTC TRBV28 - TRBJ1-2 -